These T cell receptor beta chains were read from a single sample in a study of cytomegalovirus exposure and HLA in healthy donors. Data came from immunoSEQ multiplex PCR; TCRdb stores just in-frame clones and leaves some out. The repertoire holds about 160,000 clones, about 82% seen once, with roughly 7.7% in the top ten. The sequenced sample was PBMCs. The receptor set was obtained from a woman aged 25 to 45 in good health and CMV-seropositive. Both conserved end residues are part of each CDR3. D genes are given only for firm matches. Not every row has a clone size; where given, it reads once, few, many or a size class.

d_gene	v_gene	abundance	j_gene	CDR3nt	CDR3aa
TRBD1	TRBV19	few	TRBJ2-7	TGTGCCAGTAGTATAGATCGGGACAGGGCCTACGAGCAGTACTTC	CASSIDRDRAYEQYF
TRBD1	TRBV18	-	TRBJ1-2	TGTGCCAGCTCATTTCCGGACAGGGTCTTTAACGGCTACACCTTC	CASSFPDRVFNGYTF
TRBD2	TRBV28	-	TRBJ2-2	TGTGCCAGCAGCCCCCGGGGGGAAGGAAGGGCCGGGGAGCTGTTTTTT	CASSPRGEGRAGELFF
TRBD1	TRBV7-2	-	TRBJ1-5	TGTGCCAGCAGGGGACAGGTTGGTCAGCCCCAGCATTTT	CASRGQVGQPQHF
-	TRBV19	-	TRBJ2-2	TGTGCCAGTAGTATACCTCGGGGAGGGGAGCTGTTTTTT	CASSIPRGGELFF
TRBD1	TRBV10-3	-	TRBJ1-2	TGTGCCATCAGTGAGGAGTACCAGACAGGGTTCTATGGCTACACCTTC	CAISEEYQTGFYGYTF
-	TRBV15	-	TRBJ2-1	TGTGCCACCAGCCCTCGGACAGAGGGGAATGAGCAGTTCTTC	CATSPRTEGNEQFF
-	TRBV30	-	TRBJ2-1	TGTGCCCGGGCCTCGGGACTTTACAATGAGCAGTTCTTC	CARASGLYNEQFF
-	TRBV4-2	-	TRBJ1-5	TGTGCCAGCAGCCAAGATCATTCCCGGGGGAACAATCAGCCCCAGCATTTT	CASSQDHSRGNNQPQHF
-	TRBV28	few	TRBJ2-1	TGTGCCAGCTTCGGTTCGGAGAAAGTCTACAATGAGCAGTTCTTC	CASFGSEKVYNEQFF
-	TRBV11-3	few	TRBJ1-3	TGTGCCAGCAGCTCCTATGGAAACACCATATATTTT	CASSSYGNTIYF
-	TRBV14	-	TRBJ2-6	TGTGCCAGCAGCCACGTGGGGGCCAACGTCCTGACTTTC	CASSHVGANVLTF
-	TRBV4-2	few	TRBJ1-2	TGTGCCAGCAGCCACTGGGGGGGTGATGGCTACACCTTC	CASSHWGGDGYTF
TRBD1	TRBV5-1	-	TRBJ2-6	TGCGCCAGCAGCGGGACAGGGGTGCCCTCTGGGGCCAACGTCCTGACTTTC	CASSGTGVPSGANVLTF
TRBD1	TRBV14	-	TRBJ1-2	TGTGCCAGCAGCGGGACAGCCGACGGTGGCTACACCTTC	CASSGTADGGYTF
TRBD2	TRBV28	few	TRBJ2-1	TGTGCCAGTAGCGGGGGGGTAGCGATTTACAATGAGCAGTTCTTC	CASSGGVAIYNEQFF
-	TRBV6-6	few	TRBJ2-3	TGTGCCAGCAGTTACTCGAAACCGGGGAGAGATACGCAGTATTTT	CASSYSKPGRDTQYF
TRBD1	TRBV5-4	-	TRBJ2-7	TGTGCCAGCAGCTCGACAGGGGGAGGGGTCGAGCAGTACTTC	CASSSTGGGVEQYF
-	TRBV5-6	-	TRBJ1-3	TGTGCCAGCAGCGAGGGATTTGGAAACACCATATATTTT	CASSEGFGNTIYF
-	TRBV5-1	-	TRBJ1-2	TGCGCCAGCAGCTTCGAGGTGGGGCTTCGTTATGGCTACACCTTC	CASSFEVGLRYGYTF
TRBD1	TRBV7-6	-	TRBJ1-3	TGTGCCAGCAGCTTAGAGACAGGGACCCTCTCTGGAAACACCATATATTTT	CASSLETGTLSGNTIYF
-	TRBV29-1	-	TRBJ1-4	TGCAGCGTTAAAGCGACGGGGAATGAAAAACTGTTTTTT	CSVKATGNEKLFF
-	TRBV28	-	TRBJ2-5	TGTGCCAGCAGCCTTGGGGGGTCGCGACAAGAGACCCAGTACTTC	CASSLGGSRQETQYF
-	TRBV7-8	-	TRBJ1-5	TGTGCCAGCAGCTTAGGCCGATTCTTGGCAGAGCGCAATAGCAATCAGCCCCAGCATTTT	CASSLGRFLAERNSNQPQHF